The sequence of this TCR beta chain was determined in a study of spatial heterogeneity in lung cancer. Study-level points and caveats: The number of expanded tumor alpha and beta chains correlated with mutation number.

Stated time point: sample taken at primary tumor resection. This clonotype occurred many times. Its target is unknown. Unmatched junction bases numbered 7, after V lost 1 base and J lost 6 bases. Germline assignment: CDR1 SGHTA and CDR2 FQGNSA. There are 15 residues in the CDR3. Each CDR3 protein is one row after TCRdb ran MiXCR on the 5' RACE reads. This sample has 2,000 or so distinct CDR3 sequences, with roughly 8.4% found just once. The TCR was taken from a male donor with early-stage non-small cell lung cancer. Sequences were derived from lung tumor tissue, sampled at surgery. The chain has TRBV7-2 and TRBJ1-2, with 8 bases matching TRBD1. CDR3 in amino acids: CASSLGGAGGDGYTF. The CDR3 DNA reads TGTGCCAGCAGCTTAGGGGGCGCAGGGGGCGATGGCTACACCTTC.